This T cell receptor (beta chain) was captured by sequencing in a study of spatial heterogeneity in lung cancer. Across the study: Detected sequences consistently included more beta-chain ones than alpha-chain ones.

TCR cDNA molecules were tagged individually, and each one carried a unique molecular identifier. TCRdb independently ran MiXCR on the 5' RACE reads; one entry per CDR3 protein. The table lists some 29,000 distinct CDR3 sequences, roughly 8.4% of them singletons, with about 36% in the top ten. Time point in this sample: sample taken at primary tumor resection. The sequenced material consisted of unsorted whole RNA from tumor, nontumor lung or frozen PBMC. Donors were roughly 70 untreated early-stage non-small cell lung cancer patients. On this clonotype: Its specificity is not known.

Study-wide findings and caveats: Resection blood, more than follow-up blood, showed ubiquitous expanded tumor TCRs.

The CDR3 spans 14 residues. Germline assignment: CDR1 SGHRS and CDR2 YFSETQ. Trimming pared 7 bases from V and 7 bases from J, leaving 18 bases between. The chain uses TRBV5-1 and TRBJ2-4; D is possibly TRBD1 or TRBD2 (6 bases each). The sequenced sample was PBMCs, obtained at surgery. This clonotype originated in a female donor with early-stage non-small cell lung cancer. CDR3 bases: TGCGCCAGCTCCTTTGCGGGACATATGAACATTCAGTACTTC. Translating gives CASSFAGHMNIQYF.